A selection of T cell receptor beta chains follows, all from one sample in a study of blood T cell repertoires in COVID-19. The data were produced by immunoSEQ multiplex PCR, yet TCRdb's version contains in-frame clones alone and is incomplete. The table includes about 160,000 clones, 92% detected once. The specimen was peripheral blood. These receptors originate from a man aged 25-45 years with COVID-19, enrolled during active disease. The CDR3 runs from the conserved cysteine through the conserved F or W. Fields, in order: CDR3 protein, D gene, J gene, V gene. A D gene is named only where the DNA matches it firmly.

CDR3aa: CASSLAGTYEQYF
d_gene: -
j_gene: TRBJ2-7
v_gene: TRBV5-4

CDR3aa: CASSISVNTEAFF
d_gene: -
j_gene: TRBJ1-1
v_gene: TRBV19

CDR3aa: CASSLGQNTEAFF
d_gene: -
j_gene: TRBJ1-1
v_gene: TRBV7-9

CDR3aa: CASSYSGLPGYSPLHF
d_gene: -
j_gene: TRBJ1-6
v_gene: TRBV6-5

CDR3aa: CAISDETVNTEAFF
d_gene: -
j_gene: TRBJ1-1
v_gene: TRBV10-3

CDR3aa: CASSTTGGKSTEAFF
d_gene: TRBD1
j_gene: TRBJ1-1
v_gene: TRBV6-2/TRBV6-3

CDR3aa: CASSPGLGGRDNEQFF
d_gene: -
j_gene: TRBJ2-1
v_gene: TRBV9

CDR3aa: CASSLEGGTEAFF
d_gene: -
j_gene: TRBJ1-1
v_gene: TRBV7-2

CDR3aa: CASSQDRLAGANEQFF
d_gene: TRBD2
j_gene: TRBJ2-1
v_gene: TRBV4-1

CDR3aa: CASIRWGETGELFF
d_gene: -
j_gene: TRBJ2-2
v_gene: TRBV6-5

CDR3aa: CATSDSRDQPQHF
d_gene: -
j_gene: TRBJ1-5
v_gene: TRBV24-1

CDR3aa: CASSPPAGTAHNEQFF
d_gene: TRBD1
j_gene: TRBJ2-1
v_gene: TRBV7-9

CDR3aa: CASSASGTGTYEQYF
d_gene: TRBD1
j_gene: TRBJ2-7
v_gene: TRBV19

CDR3aa: CASRSAAGSYNEQFF
d_gene: -
j_gene: TRBJ2-1
v_gene: TRBV4-1

CDR3aa: CASSFGQGRGYTF
d_gene: TRBD1
j_gene: TRBJ1-2
v_gene: TRBV7-9

CDR3aa: CATSAPGANQPQHF
d_gene: -
j_gene: TRBJ1-5
v_gene: TRBV24-1

CDR3aa: CASSPPGTELDTEAFF
d_gene: TRBD1
j_gene: TRBJ1-1
v_gene: TRBV18

CDR3aa: CASSRGDLSYNEQFF
d_gene: TRBD2
j_gene: TRBJ2-1
v_gene: TRBV27

CDR3aa: CASSYGLNSYEQYF
d_gene: -
j_gene: TRBJ2-7
v_gene: TRBV6-5

CDR3aa: CASSETGNTEAFF
d_gene: -
j_gene: TRBJ1-1
v_gene: TRBV9

CDR3aa: CAWSHGRGGYNEQFF
d_gene: TRBD2
j_gene: TRBJ2-1
v_gene: TRBV30

CDR3aa: CASSLEMGTGRAYEQYF
d_gene: TRBD1
j_gene: TRBJ2-7
v_gene: TRBV11-2

CDR3aa: CASRAPNTGELFF
d_gene: -
j_gene: TRBJ2-2
v_gene: TRBV19

CDR3aa: CASSYSQTTDTQYF
d_gene: -
j_gene: TRBJ2-3
v_gene: TRBV6-5

CDR3aa: CASSPRPYGYTF
d_gene: -
j_gene: TRBJ1-2
v_gene: TRBV18

CDR3aa: CASSRLGGTGGARSYEQYF
d_gene: TRBD1
j_gene: TRBJ2-7
v_gene: TRBV6-6

CDR3aa: CASRYLPGPANTGELFF
d_gene: -
j_gene: TRBJ2-2
v_gene: TRBV5-1

CDR3aa: CASSLEITPTGTGRGYTF
d_gene: TRBD1
j_gene: TRBJ1-2
v_gene: TRBV6-6

CDR3aa: CASSIGLAQGTQYF
d_gene: TRBD2
j_gene: TRBJ2-5
v_gene: TRBV19

CDR3aa: CASSLGTSLTDTQYF
d_gene: -
j_gene: TRBJ2-3
v_gene: TRBV7-2

CDR3aa: CAISEDGTGVSYEQYF
d_gene: TRBD1
j_gene: TRBJ2-7
v_gene: TRBV10-3

CDR3aa: CASSSGTGSTGELFF
d_gene: TRBD1
j_gene: TRBJ2-2
v_gene: TRBV6-2/TRBV6-3

CDR3aa: CSVAGTGEETQYF
d_gene: TRBD1
j_gene: TRBJ2-5
v_gene: TRBV29-1